This T cell receptor (beta chain) was identified during a study of blood T cell repertoires in COVID-19 (TCRdb year 2020). Some background on the complete study: Samples covering the acute and convalescent phases of COVID-19 were provided by collaborators in the United States, Italy and Spain. Nearly every sample came with metadata listing a de-identified subject ID, COVID-19 status, age in years and sex. The repertoires were made available in a free public database intended to serve as a resource for research on the immune response to SARS-CoV-2. The samples were drawn from the first 160 participants of the ongoing ImmuneRACE study and from some 1,300 subjects provided by 6 global collaborators. Where available, HLA class I and class II types were taken from metadata supplied by the sample provider and were not determined by assay-based typing. The prospective study material was composed of cDNA or gDNA derived from T cells, B-cell-depleted T cells, or PBMCs. Subjects who had been exposed to COVID-19, were actively infected with it, or had recovered from it provided the deeply sampled blood TCRbeta repertoires that made up the dataset.

General study outcomes and caveats: Clinical and demographic metadata were provided uncurated, with the amount varying by source and participant.

TCRbeta CDR3 regions were amplified from genomic DNA by means of the immunoSEQ Assay, a bias-controlled multiplex PCR. The paper's processing steps were these. The number of nucleated cells in each sample was estimated from the amplification of reference gene primers within the assay. To quantify the absolute abundance of each unique TCRbeta CDR3 rearrangement, sequence reads were collapsed and filtered. For each sample, productive Simpson clonality was calculated as the square root of Simpson's diversity index over productive rearrangements. TCRdb stores this immuneACCESS table with in-frame sequences only. Part of the clones is absent; in the studies checked, under half of the shortfall reflects unresolved V genes, and no reason is known for the rest. V and J calls plus clone size are reproduced from that table; the DNA served to infer D and trimming. The sample table contains roughly 140,000 clones; only one count was recorded for around four fifths of them. Roughly 6.4% of the sample is taken by the ten largest.

On this clone: Which antigen it targets is not known. Base qualities are not provided; no much larger clone lies one nucleotide away.

Sequences SNHLY (CDR1) and FYNNEI (CDR2) are obtained from the germline V gene. Counted from cysteine to phenylalanine, this CDR3 has 12 amino acids. Left in the record is the CDR3 DNA by itself, 36 bases read in frame from the first base. Trimming removed 2 bases from V and 7 bases from J, leaving 5 bases between the germline ends. Participants in the prospective study were aged roughly 18 to 89 years, lived in 24 United States geographic areas, and enrolled through a virtual design. To assign participants to cohorts, the prospective study relied on clinical history that participants themselves reported in a screening survey and a study questionnaire. ImmuneRACE Cohort 3 recovered participants were defined by two consecutive negative NP/OP PCR tests, healthcare professional clearance, or symptom resolution. Mobile phlebotomists in the prospective study collected whole blood, serum and a nasopharyngeal or oropharyngeal swab from every participant. Additional blood draws and questionnaires over an approximately 2-month period could optionally be provided by prospective study participants. Prospective study blood samples were shipped either frozen or at room temperature before DNA extraction.

This sequence uses TRBV2 and TRBJ2-2, with no confident D gene call. The TCR comes from a woman aged 35 to 49 who had recovered from COVID-19. Input material: PBMCs or T cells enriched from blood (not recorded which). The CDR3 region has the sequence CASSESVGELFF. The DNA sequence reads TGTGCCAGCAGTGAAAGCGTCGGGGAGCTGTTTTTT.